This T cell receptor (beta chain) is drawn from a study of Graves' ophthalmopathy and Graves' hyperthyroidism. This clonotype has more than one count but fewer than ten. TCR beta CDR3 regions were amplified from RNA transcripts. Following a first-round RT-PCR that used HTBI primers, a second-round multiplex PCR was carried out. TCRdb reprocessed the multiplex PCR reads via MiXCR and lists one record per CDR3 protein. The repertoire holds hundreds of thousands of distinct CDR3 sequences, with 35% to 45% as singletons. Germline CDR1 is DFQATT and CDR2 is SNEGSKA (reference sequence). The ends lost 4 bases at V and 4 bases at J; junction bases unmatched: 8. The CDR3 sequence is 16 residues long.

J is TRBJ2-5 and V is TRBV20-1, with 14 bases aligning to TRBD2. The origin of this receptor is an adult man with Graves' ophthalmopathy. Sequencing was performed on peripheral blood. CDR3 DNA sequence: TGCAGTGCTACCACGACTAGCGGGAGGGCAAGAGAGACCCAGTACTTC. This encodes CSATTTSGRARETQYF.